A selection of T cell receptor beta chains follows, all from one sample in a study of blood T cell repertoires in COVID-19. The data were produced by immunoSEQ multiplex PCR, yet TCRdb's version contains in-frame clones alone and is incomplete. The sample includes roughly 250,000 clones, roughly nine tenths seen only once; the top ten take 1.2%. The sequenced sample was PBMCs or T cells enriched from blood (not recorded which). The receptors shown here come from a human donor in a cohort exposed to, infected with or recovered from COVID-19 (not recorded which). The donor label of this sample is uncertain. Each CDR3 is given with its conserved first and last residue. The D gene is left open where the match is weak. Clone size is not always given. Where it is, it says once, few, many or a class for expanded clones.

j_call | d_call | v_call | clone_size | cdr3_nt | cdr3_aa
TRBJ2-7 | TRBD2 | TRBV5-4 | NA | TGTGCCAGCAGCTTTCCACTAGCGGGGGGCCTTAGCTCCTACGAGCAGTACTTC | CASSFPLAGGLSSYEQYF
TRBJ1-3 | TRBD1 | TRBV15 | once | TGTGCCACCAGCAGGATAACAGGGGGCACTGGAAACACCATATATTTT | CATSRITGGTGNTIYF
TRBJ2-3 | TRBD2 | TRBV4-3 | NA | TGCGCCAGCAGCCGTCGACTAGCGGGGGGTCTTCGAGGCACAGATACGCAGTATTTT | CASSRRLAGGLRGTDTQYF
TRBJ2-5 | TRBD1 | TRBV19 | once | TGTGCCAGTAGCCAGGGGGACGGGACCAAAGAGACCCAGTACTTC | CASSQGDGTKETQYF
TRBJ1-2 | NA | TRBV24-1 | NA | TGTGCCACCAGTGATCCAGGGTATCATGGCTACACCTTC | CATSDPGYHGYTF
TRBJ1-2 | NA | TRBV24-1 | NA | TGTGCCACCAGTGCAGGGCGGGGCTACACCTTC | CATSAGRGYTF
TRBJ1-2 | NA | TRBV29-1 | NA | TGCAGCGTTGTCGGGGGGGGTATAGCCGCAGAAGGCTACACCTTC | CSVVGGGIAAEGYTF
TRBJ1-2 | TRBD1 | TRBV19 | NA | TGTGCCAGTAGTATTGACAGGGTGGACTATGGCTACACCTTC | CASSIDRVDYGYTF
TRBJ2-7 | TRBD1 | TRBV19 | NA | TGTGCCAGTAGTTTCGGACAGGGGGTCTCCTACGAGCAGTACTTC | CASSFGQGVSYEQYF
TRBJ2-1 | TRBD2 | TRBV9 | NA | TGTGCCAGCAGCGAGGGGCTAGCGGGGTACAATGAGCAGTTCTTC | CASSEGLAGYNEQFF
TRBJ2-5 | NA | TRBV27 | NA | TGTGCCAGCAGTGCAGGGGGGTTCGAGGAGACCCAGTACTTC | CASSAGGFEETQYF
TRBJ2-1 | NA | TRBV10-3 | once | TGTGCCGTACGTGGGCCTACTTCAGACAATGAGCAGTTCTTC | CAVRGPTSDNEQFF
TRBJ2-2 | TRBD2 | TRBV19 | NA | TGTGCCAGTAGTATGGGTAGCGGGAAGGTCACCGGGGAGCTGTTTTTT | CASSMGSGKVTGELFF
TRBJ2-2 | NA | TRBV2 | once | TGTGCCAGCAGTGCGCGTACGAACACCGGGGAGCTGTTTTTT | CASSARTNTGELFF
TRBJ2-7 | TRBD1 | TRBV13 | once | TGTGCCAGCAGCTTCTCACAGGGGAGACACGAGCAGTACTTC | CASSFSQGRHEQYF
TRBJ1-1 | TRBD1 | TRBV27 | NA | TGTGCCAGCAGTTTATCCGGGGACAGGGTCCGAGAAGCTTTCTTT | CASSLSGDRVREAFF
TRBJ2-6 | NA | TRBV5-1 | NA | TGCGCCAGCAGGGAGGAGCGCAGGGGTGGGGCCAACGTCCTGACTTTC | CASREERRGGANVLTF
TRBJ1-2 | NA | TRBV19 | NA | TGTGCCAGTAGTCGAGAGTACTATGGCTACACCTTC | CASSREYYGYTF
TRBJ2-1 | NA | TRBV12-5 | once | TGTGCTAGTGACCTGAACAGTCCCCAAGCATTCAAGGAGCAGTTCTTC | CASDLNSPQAFKEQFF
TRBJ1-5 | NA | TRBV12-5 | once | TGTGCTAGTGGTTTCCACTACGGGAGGGTTAGCAATCAGCCCCAGCATTTT | CASGFHYGRVSNQPQHF
TRBJ1-1 | NA | TRBV25-1 | NA | TGTGCCAGCATACGGGGTCCGCTGGCTTTCTTT | CASIRGPLAFF
TRBJ1-2 | TRBD1 | TRBV6-5 | NA | TGTGCCAGCACCAGGGGGGTCTATGGCTACACCTTC | CASTRGVYGYTF
TRBJ1-6 | NA | TRBV27 | NA | TGTGCCAGCAGGGGAGGGGGACACCTGTATAATTCACCCCTCCACTTT | CASRGGGHLYNSPLHF
TRBJ2-7 | NA | TRBV30 | NA | TGTGCCTGGAGACCGCTAACAGGGCCCTACGAGCAGTACTTC | CAWRPLTGPYEQYF
TRBJ2-7 | TRBD2 | TRBV27 | NA | TGTGCCAGCAGTTTGAGCGGGGTCTCCTACGAGCAGTACTTC | CASSLSGVSYEQYF
TRBJ2-5 | NA | TRBV30 | NA | TGTGCCTGGAGGGCCTTATGGACCCAGTACTTC | CAWRALWTQYF